This T cell receptor beta chain was sequenced during a study of regulatory T cells in long-lasting Graves disease. A note on this clonotype: Its target is unknown.

Sequencing libraries for TCR beta were prepared with iRepertoire HTBI primers and Arm-PCR of CDR3 regions. Using its own MiXCR run on the multiplex PCR reads, TCRdb lists one record per CDR3 protein. This table holds 530,000 or so distinct CDR3 sequences, around 15% found once. The CDR3 is 14 residues long. Germline assignment: CDR1 SGHVS and CDR2 FNYEAQ. With 4 bases removed from V and 2 bases from J, the gap between germline ends came to 12 bases. Study results and caveats: TCR diversity was lower in persistent Graves' patients than in newly diagnosed ones.

Time point: newly diagnosed GD, antithyroid drugs for less than 3 months. PBMCs provided the RNA from which the TCR library was made. The same specimen was also included in a second study, on T cells in Graves' hyperthyroidism and ophthalmopathy.

This rearrangement joins TRBV7-6 to TRBJ2-7; D unresolved. This TCR was sampled from a man in his late teens or twenties with Graves disease. The sequences come from peripheral blood mononuclear cells (PBMCs), collected at new diagnosis, from a patient treated with antithyroid drugs. The chain's CDR3 is CASSSATVTYEQYF. The CDR3, as DNA: TGTGCCAGCAGCTCCGCAACAGTGACCTACGAGCAGTACTTC.